The clone carrying this T cell receptor (beta chain) was recorded a few times. TCRdb re-called the 5' RACE reads through MiXCR, storing one row per CDR3 protein. This table has about 74,000 distinct CDR3 sequences, roughly 6.9% appearing once. These data are taken from a study of T cells after yellow fever vaccination. The CDR3 consists of 12 residues. V shed 8 bases and J shed 6 bases, with 13 bases lying between them. Germline V gene lookup returns CDR1 MNHNY and CDR2 SVGAGI (reference sequence). The material sequenced was CD8+ T cells sorted from PBMCs, taken roughly 5 days after the first yellow fever vaccination. The V and J genes are TRBV6-6 and TRBJ1-1; no definite D call. The receptor's source is a young man who received the YFV17D yellow fever vaccine. The CDR3 coding sequence is TGTGCCAGCTCTGTTACGGTTGCTGAAGCTTTCTTT. Its protein product is CASSVTVAEAFF.